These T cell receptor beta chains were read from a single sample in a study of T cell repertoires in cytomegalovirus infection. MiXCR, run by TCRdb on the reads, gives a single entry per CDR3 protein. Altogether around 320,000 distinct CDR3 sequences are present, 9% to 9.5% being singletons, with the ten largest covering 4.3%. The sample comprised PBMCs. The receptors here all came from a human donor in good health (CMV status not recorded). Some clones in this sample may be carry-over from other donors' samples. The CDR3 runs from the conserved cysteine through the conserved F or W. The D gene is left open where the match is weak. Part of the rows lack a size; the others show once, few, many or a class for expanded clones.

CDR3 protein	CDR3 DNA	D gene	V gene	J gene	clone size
CASSPGTANNSPLHF	TGTGCCAGCAGCCCCGGGACAGCGAATAATTCACCCCTCCACTTT	TRBD1	TRBV7-2	TRBJ1-6	many
CASTLGGLDYNEQFF	TGTGCCAGTACCCTAGGAGGACTAGACTACAATGAGCAGTTCTTC	TRBD2	TRBV19	TRBJ2-1	few
CASSLALGNTGELFF	TGTGCCAGCAGCTTAGCGCTAGGGAACACCGGGGAGCTGTTTTTT	.	TRBV7-2	TRBJ2-2	few
CASSRDLPPDTQYF	TGTGCCAGCAGCCGAGACTTACCCCCAGATACGCAGTATTTT	.	TRBV7-7	TRBJ2-3	few
CASMRLIQSRFEAFF	TGTGCCAGTATGAGGCTGATACAGTCAAGATTTGAAGCTTTCTTT	.	TRBV19	TRBJ1-1	.
CAISEPGGREKLFF	TGTGCCATCAGTGAGCCAGGGGGCCGAGAAAAACTGTTTTTT	TRBD1	TRBV10-3	TRBJ1-4	few
CAWSVGQSLRYF	TGTGCCTGGAGTGTAGGGCAGAGTTTACGGTACTTC	.	TRBV30	TRBJ2-4	few
CASSLYRGVFAGELFF	TGTGCCAGCAGCTTGTACAGGGGGGTCTTCGCCGGGGAGCTGTTTTTT	TRBD1	TRBV7-2	TRBJ2-2	many
CASSPRTGNTGELFF	TGTGCCAGCAGCCCAAGGACAGGAAACACCGGGGAGCTGTTTTTT	TRBD1	TRBV7-9	TRBJ2-2	many
CASSLLAGGQETQYF	TGTGCCAGCAGTTTATTGGCGGGGGGGCAAGAGACCCAGTACTTC	TRBD2	TRBV27	TRBJ2-5	many
CASSLATLGNTQYF	TGTGCCAGCAGCTTAGCTACCCTGGGGAATACGCAGTATTTT	.	TRBV7-3	TRBJ2-3	many
CASSGQGGAPNQPQHF	TGTGCCAGTAGTGGGCAGGGGGGAGCCCCCAATCAGCCCCAGCATTTT	TRBD1	TRBV19	TRBJ1-5	few
CASSLARTYNEQFF	TGTGCCAGCAGTTTAGCACGGACGTACAATGAGCAGTTCTTC	.	TRBV12-3/TRBV12-4	TRBJ2-1	.
CASSLTGTQETQYF	TGTGCCAGCAGTTTAACAGGGACCCAAGAGACCCAGTACTTC	.	TRBV12-3/TRBV12-4	TRBJ2-5	few
CASSLGGQGVTEAFF	TGTGCCAGCAGCTTAGGCGGACAGGGTGTCACTGAAGCTTTCTTT	TRBD1	TRBV7-2	TRBJ1-1	many
CASSLGVGRDTEAFF	TGTGCCAGCAGCTTGGGGGTCGGCAGGGACACTGAAGCTTTCTTT	.	TRBV5-4	TRBJ1-1	.
CASSLNGQFF	TGTGCCAGCAGCTTAAACGGACAGTTCTTC	.	TRBV11-3	TRBJ2-1	.